This TCR beta chain is from a study of T cells expressing NK-cell markers. Whole-study context: Underlying the TCR beta repertoires were sorted CD3+CD56+NKG2C+, CD3+CD56+NKG2C- and CD3+CD56-NKG2C+ T cells. Seven sequenced donors out of eight were HCMV-seropositive, one seronegative.

Study-wide findings and caveats: Dominance of the CD3+CD56-NKG2C+ fraction by these clonotypes also held in a handful of donors.

The authors generated TCR beta cDNA through 5'RACE template switching with UMIs. TCRdb processed the 5' RACE reads again and assigns one entry to each CDR3 protein, with no DNA. The sample table sets out around 140,000 distinct CDR3 sequences. There are 16 residues in the CDR3. Germline assignment: CDR1 SGHVS and CDR2 FQNEAQ. Comment on this clonotype: Its target is not known.

Source material: blood T cells: a sorted CD56 or NKG2C T cell subset, CD4+ or CD8+ T cells, or bulk PBMC T cells (not recorded which). The chain links TRBV7-8 to TRBJ2-1. The receptor comes from a man between 18 and 35 years old in good health. The CDR3 protein is CASSLAGVVVHNEQFF.